These 17 T cell receptor beta chains came from one sample sequenced in a study of cytomegalovirus exposure and HLA in healthy donors. The PCR ran on 60 Vbeta and 13 Jbeta primers. TCRdb's table, derived via immunoSEQ multiplex PCR, lists solely in-frame clones and lacks some. This table holds about 67,000 clones. The specimen was PBMCs. These receptors originate from a boy aged 5-17 years in good health and CMV-seronegative.

Frequency places this clone as large (0.1 to 1%). The chain couples TRBV2 to TRBJ2-1; 7 bases match TRBD2. The length of the CDR3 is 12 residues. J gave up 4 bases and V 6 bases, and 0 bases lay outside the gene matches. Germline CDR1 is SNHLY and CDR2 is FYNNEI. The CDR3 sequence is CASSGGYNEQFF. In DNA form, the CDR3 reads TGTGCCAGCAGCGGGGGGTACAATGAGCAGTTCTTC.

The gene calls are TRBV4-1 and TRBJ1-6; D gene unclear. Germline CDR1 reads MGHRA; CDR2 reads YSYEKL. The V end lost 0 bases, the J end lost 10 bases, and 7 bases lay between the germline ends. The CDR3 totals 13 residues. The CDR3 loop reads CASSQESRSPLHF. The CDR3 nucleotides read TGCGCCAGCAGCCAAGAGAGTCGGTCACCCCTCCACTTT.

The chain links TRBV5-4 to TRBJ2-2; 15 bases agree with TRBD2. The CDR3 sequence is 17 residues long. The germline V gene encodes CDR1 SGHNT and CDR2 YYREEE (reference sequence). Unmatched junction bases numbered 7, after V lost 5 bases and J lost 5 bases. The DNA for the CDR3 is TGTGCCAGCAGGCCGGGACTAGCGGGAGGTTCTACCGGGGAGCTGTTTTTT. Translating gives CASRPGLAGGSTGELFF.

This chain links TRBV9 with TRBJ1-1; 10 bases are a match to TRBD1. Per germline, CDR1 SGDLS and CDR2 YYNGEE. V gave up 2 bases and J gave up 0 bases; unmatched junction bases: 10. This CDR3 contains 18 residues. Here the CDR3 reads CASSVAGTGERVNTEAFF. CDR3 nucleotides: TGTGCCAGCAGCGTGGCCGGGACAGGGGAACGCGTGAACACTGAAGCTTTCTTT. Filled out from reference TRBV9 and TRBJ1-1, the complete variable domain reads DSGVTQTPKHLITATGQRVTLRCSPRSGDLSVYWYQQSLDQGLQFLIQYYNGEERAKGNILERFSAQQFPDLHSELNLSSLELGDSALYFCASSVAGTGERVNTEAFFGQGTRLTVV.

V gene TRBV9 combines with J gene TRBJ1-2; 7 bases are shared with TRBD1. This CDR3 comprises 15 residues. Germline trimming cut 3 bases from V and 8 bases from J; bases unmatched to any gene: 13. In germline, CDR1 is SGDLS, CDR2 YYNGEE. The CDR3 bases are TGTGCCAGCAGCGATTCGACAGGGAGGCGCTACGGCTACACCTTC. This translates into CASSDSTGRRYGYTF.

J is TRBJ2-1 and V is TRBV7-2; D is perhaps TRBD2 (6 bases). The CDR3 is 17 amino acids. In germline, CDR1 is SGHTA, CDR2 FQGNSA. V gave up 5 bases and J gave up 2 bases, with 19 bases separating them. The CDR3 reads CASSARDSNPPYNEQFF. For the CDR3, the DNA is TGTGCCAGCAGCGCTCGGGACTCCAACCCCCCCTACAATGAGCAGTTCTTC.

The chain recombines TRBV19 with TRBJ1-5; TRBD1 might be the D (5 bases). CDR3 length: 13 amino acids. The germline V gene encodes CDR1 LNHDA and CDR2 SQIVND (reference sequence). The ends were cut back, 6 bases at V and 2 bases at J, with 8 bases in the middle. The CDR3: CASSQQGNQPQHF. The CDR3 DNA follows: TGTGCCAGTAGCCAACAGGGCAATCAGCCCCAGCATTTT.

The V call is TRBV2, the J call TRBJ1-4, with TRBD1 as a possible D gene (5 bases). The germline V and J ends were trimmed by 6 bases and 5 bases, with 10 bases remaining between them. The CDR3 is 13 amino acids. Germline assignment: CDR1 SNHLY and CDR2 FYNNEI. The CDR3 region is CASRAGPNEKLFF. In DNA, the CDR3 is TGTGCCAGCAGGGCGGGGCCGAATGAAAAACTGTTTTTT.

This chain uses TRBV6-1 with TRBJ1-5, with D possibly TRBD1 on 5 matching bases. Germline CDR1 reads MNHNS; CDR2 reads SASEGT. This CDR3 spans 15 amino acids. Trimming shortened V by 7 bases and J by 2 bases, and 15 bases separated the two germline ends. CDR3: CASTQGLWGNQPQHF. In DNA, the CDR3 is TGTGCCAGCACTCAGGGACTTTGGGGCAATCAGCCCCAGCATTTT.

As for this clone: Sequence at one end of the junction differs from germline and may be a read error. V gene TRBV5-1 combines with J gene TRBJ1-2, with TRBD1 identical over 7 bases. The germline V gene encodes CDR1 SGHRS and CDR2 YFSETQ. This CDR3 comprises 15 residues. The CDR3 here is CASSLAGRGVRGYAF. For the CDR3, the DNA is TGCGCCAGCAGCTTGGCCGGCAGGGGGGTGAGAGGCTACGCCTTC.

The gene calls are TRBV7-9 and TRBJ1-1, with 11 bases identical to TRBD1. The CDR3 is 15 amino acids. V lost 4 bases and J lost 3; bases outside the gene matches: 4. Germline V gene sequence: CDR1 SEHNR, CDR2 FQNEAQ (reference sequence). The CDR3 loop reads CASSSGQGDYTEAFF. As DNA, the CDR3 is TGTGCCAGCAGCTCGGGACAGGGGGATTACACTGAAGCTTTCTTT.

The chain carries TRBV15 and TRBJ1-1, with D uncertain. Trimming removed 3 bases from V and 6 bases from J, with 14 bases in between. CDR3 length: 14 amino acids. The germline gives CDR1 LNHNV, CDR2 YYDKDF (reference sequence). CDR3 loop: CATSRKEEPAEAFF. In DNA, the CDR3 is TGTGCCACCAGCAGGAAGGAGGAACCGGCTGAAGCTTTCTTT.

The chain couples TRBV2 to TRBJ2-2; 8 bases fit TRBD2. After removal of 11 bases from V and 4 bases from J, the junction contained 9 bases not matched to a gene. Germline CDR1 reads SNHLY; CDR2 reads FYNNEI. The CDR3 covers 14 residues. The CDR3 sequence is CACLGTSATGELFF. The CDR3 DNA sequence: TGTGCCTGCCTAGGGACTAGTGCCACCGGGGAGCTGTTTTTT.

The rearrangement joins TRBV12-5 to TRBJ1-4; TRBD1 matches at 10 bases. Trimming at V came to 1 base and at J to 7 bases, leaving 3 bases not matched to a gene. The CDR3 has 15 residues. Germline CDR1 is LGHNT and CDR2 is FRNRAP. CDR3 residues: CASGLETGGTEKLFF. The DNA for the CDR3 is TGTGCTAGTGGTTTGGAGACAGGGGGCACTGAAAAACTGTTTTTT.

The rearrangement uses TRBV7-9 and TRBJ2-5, with D perhaps matching TRBD1 (6 bases). The assigned J gene may be wrong: the sequence end matches TRBJ2-7 better. The CDR3 spans 17 residues. Germline V gives CDR1 SEHNR, CDR2 FQNEAQ (reference sequence). The CDR3: CASSLARGANRDYEQYF. The CDR3, as DNA: TGTGCCAGCAGCTTAGCGAGGGGCGCCAACAGGGACTACGAGCAGTACTTC.

CDR3 nucleotide sequence: TGCAGCGTACGGACAGGGCCAGAGACCCAGTACTTC. Its translation: CSVRTGPETQYF. This rearrangement joins TRBV29-1 to TRBJ2-5, with TRBD1 matching over 8 bases. CDR3 length: 12 residues. The V segment lost 6 bases and the J segment 4 bases; nucleotides outside the gene matches: 4. Looked up from germline, CDR1 is SQVTM and CDR2 is ANQGSEA.

The rearrangement joins TRBV6-5 to TRBJ1-2, with 10 bases that match TRBD1. CDR3 size: 14 residues. Trimming cost V 6 bases and J 4 bases; bases outside gene matches: 5. From germline, CDR1 is MNHEY and CDR2 SVGAGI. The CDR3 DNA reads TGTGCCAGCAGGAGGGACAGGGGTAGCTATGGCTACACCTTC. It yields the protein CASRRDRGSYGYTF.